This T cell receptor beta chain derives from a study of blood T cell repertoires in COVID-19. Sequencing used immunoSEQ multiplex PCR; TCRdb keeps in-frame clones, though not all of them. This repertoire shows approximately 270,000 clones, approximately 90% found once; its top ten account for about 5.9%. In germline, CDR1 is MDHEN, CDR2 SYDVKM. CDR3 length equals 13 residues. The ends lost 6 bases at V and 13 bases at J; junction bases unmatched: 8. Source material: peripheral blood. The rearrangement joins TRBV28 to TRBJ1-6; TRBD1 matches at 8 bases. This receptor was taken from a woman in her twenties or thirties with COVID-19, enrolled during active disease. The CDR3 loop is CASRSGQGEPLHF. For the CDR3, the DNA is TGTGCCAGCAGATCCGGACAGGGAGAGCCCCTCCACTTT.